A single sample gave rise to the 13 T cell receptor beta chains below, sequenced in a study of T-cell memory formation after mild COVID-19. Each CDR3 protein is one row after TCRdb ran MiXCR on the 5' RACE reads. The table includes about 470,000 distinct CDR3 sequences, about 20% detected once. The sequencing sample was made of PBMCs or a T cell subset sorted from them (not recorded which). These TCRs come from an adult woman who had mild COVID-19 (a few samples of this study predate the infection). Cell type and time point are not known.

This chain links TRBV4-1 with TRBJ2-7, with TRBD1 identical over 8 bases. The V segment lost 2 bases and the J segment 2 bases; nucleotides outside the gene matches: 5. This CDR3 comprises 15 residues. Germline assignment: CDR1 MGHRA and CDR2 YSYEKL. The CDR3: CASSQKTGEAYEQYF. Written as DNA, the CDR3 is TGCGCCAGCAGCCAAAAGACAGGGGAAGCCTACGAGCAGTACTTC.

The rearrangement uses TRBV9 and TRBJ2-2; D remains unclear. V lost 0 bases and J 1 base, leaving 7 bases between the germline ends. This CDR3 is built from 15 residues. The V gene's germline CDR1 is SGDLS and CDR2 YYNGEE. CDR3 DNA: TGTGCCAGCAGCGTAGCTACAATGAACACCGGGGAGCTGTTTTTT. This translates into CASSVATMNTGELFF.

This chain joins TRBV18 and TRBJ2-1; tentative D call: TRBD1 (6 bases). Trimming took 3 bases from V and 7 from J, leaving 13 bases between them. Germline V CDR1 and CDR2: KGHSH, LQKENI. This CDR3 spans 14 amino acids. CDR3 sequence reads: CASSPPGQRNEQFF. The CDR3 DNA reads as TGTGCCAGCTCACCGCCGGGACAACGAAATGAGCAGTTCTTC.

The rearrangement uses TRBV12-3 or TRBV12-4 and TRBJ1-2; TRBD1 agrees at 9 bases. The CDR3 has 15 residues. V shed 5 bases and J 4 bases; nucleotides not matched to a gene: 8. The CDR3 protein is CASSPTGTGSYGYTF. The CDR3 DNA sequence: TGTGCCAGCAGTCCTACCGGGACAGGGTCCTATGGCTACACCTTC.

This clonotype has at least ten counts. The V and J genes are TRBV11-3 and TRBJ2-7, with unresolved D. The germline V gene encodes CDR1 SGHNT and CDR2 YENEEA. Between the trimmed V and J ends, which lost 1 base and 0 bases, there was a span of 4 bases. CDR3 length equals 13 residues. The CDR3 sequence: CASSLGISYEQYF. The CDR3 coding sequence is TGTGCCAGCAGCTTAGGGATCTCCTACGAGCAGTACTTC. Variable domain in full (rest from reference TRBV11-3 and TRBJ2-7): EAGVVQSPRYKIIEKKQPVAFWCNPISGHNTLYWYLQNLGQGPELLIRYENEEAVDDSQLPKDRFSAERLKGVDSTLKIQPAELGDSAVYLCASSLGISYEQYFGPGTRLTVT.

This clonotype occurred a few times. The gene calls are TRBV7-2 and TRBJ1-1; D remains unclear. CDR3 length: 14 residues. V lost 3 bases and J lost 4, with 12 bases in between. The V gene's germline CDR1 is SGHTA and CDR2 FQGNSA. The CDR3 coding sequence is TGTGCCAGCAGCTTGAACCCGGGAGTCACTGAAGCTTTCTTT. This gives the protein CASSLNPGVTEAFF.

This chain uses TRBV4-2 with TRBJ2-2, with no clear D. Germline V CDR1 and CDR2: LGHNA, YNFKEQ. There are 14 residues in the CDR3. V was pared by 0 bases and J by 6 bases, with 8 bases between. CDR3 sequence (DNA): TGTGCCAGCAGCCAAGATCTCAGGTCCGGGGAGCTGTTTTTT. It encodes CASSQDLRSGELFF.

V and J are TRBV4-1 and TRBJ2-3, with D possibly TRBD1 on 6 matching bases. The CDR3 extends over 13 amino acids. Germline V gene sequence: CDR1 MGHRA, CDR2 YSYEKL. V dropped 11 bases and J dropped 11 bases, with 23 bases sitting between them. DNA of the CDR3: TGCGCCTCTAAGCATACCGGGACACGGGAGCAGTATTTT. Encoded protein: CASKHTGTREQYF.

This clonotype occurred a few times. The chain joins TRBV12-3 or TRBV12-4 to TRBJ2-1; D perhaps matches TRBD2 (6 bases). The CDR3 extends over 17 amino acids. The ends were cut back, 3 bases at V and 3 bases at J, with 18 bases in the middle. CDR3 DNA: TGTGCCAGCAGTTTGGGCGGAGGGTACGCGAGCTACAATGAGCAGTTCTTC. It codes for CASSLGGGYASYNEQFF.

This clonotype was counted between two and nine times. The CDR3 DNA follows: TGTGCCATCAGTGAACAGCCTGGGGCCAACGTCCTGACTTTC. This sequence encodes CAISEQPGANVLTF. This rearrangement joins TRBV10-3 to TRBJ2-6; no reliable D call. The CDR3 runs to 14 residues. Trimming cost V 3 bases and J 2 bases, with 5 bases left between them. Germline lookup yields CDR1 ENHRY and CDR2 SYGVKD.

The chain is built from TRBV3-1 and TRBJ1-2; 8 bases align to TRBD1. Germline assignment: CDR1 LGHDT and CDR2 YNNKEL (reference sequence). V lost 2 bases to trimming and J lost 6 bases; unmatched junction nucleotides: 8. The CDR3 consists of 15 residues. CDR3 region: CASSQPGQGVNGYTF. The CDR3 nucleotides are TGTGCCAGCAGCCAACCCGGACAGGGCGTGAATGGCTACACCTTC.

The rearrangement links TRBV7-9 to TRBJ2-3; the D gene is possibly TRBD1 (6 bases). Germline V lookup: CDR1 SEHNR, CDR2 FQNEAQ (reference sequence). Trimming shortened V by 3 bases and J by 4 bases, and 11 bases separated the two germline ends. The CDR3 contains 14 residues. CDR3 protein: CASSLSEGADTQYF. CDR3 DNA sequence: TGTGCCAGCAGCTTGTCCGAGGGGGCAGATACGCAGTATTTT.

This chain uses TRBV27 with TRBJ1-1; the D is unclear. The germline V gene has CDR1 MNHEY and CDR2 SMNVEV (reference sequence). The V end lost 6 bases, the J end lost 7 bases, and 18 bases lay between the germline ends. This CDR3 has 14 amino acids. CDR3 in DNA: TGTGCCAGCAGACCCTTGAGTGCACCCTATGAAGCTTTCTTT. Translated, it gives CASRPLSAPYEAFF.